This entry lists 6 T cell receptor beta chains sequenced from one sample in a study of T cell responses to AZD1222 COVID-19 vaccine. The assay was immunoSEQ multiplex PCR, and TCRdb's table has in-frame clones only and misses some. The sample consists of about 150,000 clones, just over 90% of them appearing once. The sequencing used peripheral blood, collected 28 days after the second AZD1222 dose. These receptors were collected from an adult who received the AZD1222 COVID-19 vaccine.

CDR3 coding DNA: TGTGCCAGCACCAGGGGGGCTGAAGCTTTCTTT. Translated: CASTRGAEAFF. The chain carries TRBV6-5 and TRBJ1-1; 7 nucleotides match TRBD1. The germline gives CDR1 MNHEY, CDR2 SVGAGI. This CDR3 is 11 amino acids long. J lost 6 bases, V lost 7 bases, and 2 bases had no gene match.

The chain links TRBV18 to TRBJ1-5; 10 nucleotides line up with TRBD1. Looked up from germline, CDR1 is KGHSH and CDR2 is LQKENI. The CDR3 is 16 amino acids. J gave up 3 bases and V 6 bases, and 8 bases lay outside the gene matches. The CDR3 DNA follows: TGTGCCAGCTCGCTAGACAGGGGGCCATACAATCAGCCCCAGCATTTT. Its translation: CASSLDRGPYNQPQHF.

This rearrangement joins TRBV15 to TRBJ1-2; D unclear. Trimming stripped 0 bases from V and 1 base from J, with 15 bases between. The CDR3 length is 17 residues. Germline CDR1 reads LNHNV; CDR2 reads YYDKDF (reference sequence). The CDR3 loop reads CATSREVNTIDNYGYTF. The CDR3, as DNA: TGTGCCACCAGCAGAGAGGTTAACACCATCGATAACTATGGCTACACCTTC.

The chain combines TRBV7-9 with TRBJ1-5; TRBD1 matches 7 bases. Germline values: CDR1 SEHNR, CDR2 FQNEAQ (reference sequence). CDR3 length: 14 amino acids. V trimming: 5 bases; J trimming: 1 base; junction bases outside the gene matches: 2. The CDR3 reads CASSPTGSNQPQHF. The CDR3 DNA follows: TGTGCCAGCAGCCCGACAGGGAGCAATCAGCCCCAGCATTTT.

This chain links TRBV29-1 with TRBJ1-2, with D unresolved. In germline, CDR1 is SQVTM, CDR2 ANQGSEA. The CDR3 is 12 amino acids. V was trimmed by 3 bases and J by 0 bases, leaving 5 bases between them. This CDR3 is CSVDSTNYGYTF. The CDR3 DNA is TGCAGCGTTGACAGCACTAACTATGGCTACACCTTC.

The rearrangement links TRBV4-2 to TRBJ1-1, with a possible D match to TRBD1 (5 bases). The CDR3 length is 15 residues. The germline gives CDR1 LGHNA, CDR2 YNFKEQ. V gave up 1 base and J gave up 1 base, with 10 bases separating them. The CDR3 nucleotides are TGTGCCAGCAGCCAAGGGGACGGGAGGAACACTGAAGCTTTCTTT. Protein: CASSQGDGRNTEAFF.